This section outlines one T cell receptor beta chain sequence together with its context. This record comes from a study of blood T cell repertoires in COVID-19. Study context: T cells, B-cell-depleted T cells, or PBMCs provided the cDNA or gDNA that served as material.

This CDR3 comprises 14 residues. Germline V gives CDR1 SGHNT, CDR2 YYREEE (reference sequence). Trimming cost V 0 bases and J 2 bases, with 7 bases left between them. Only in-frame clones appear in the TCRdb table, and some are missing; sequencing was by immunoSEQ multiplex PCR. Of about 100,000 clones in the sample, less than 90% were seen once. The specimen was peripheral blood. The sequence was obtained from a human donor in a cohort sampled during active COVID-19. The chain recombines TRBV5-4 with TRBJ2-3; D unresolved. CDR3 protein: CASSLVGLTDTQYF. The CDR3, as DNA: TGTGCCAGCAGCTTGGTGGGCCTCACAGATACGCAGTATTTT.